The present entry profiles one T cell receptor beta chain with its context. This CDR3 comprises 14 residues. Germline V CDR1 and CDR2: LNHDA, SQIVND (reference sequence). V lost 5 bases and J lost 5, with 15 bases in between. This entry comes from a study of blood T cell repertoires in COVID-19. Turning to the study itself: The study drew acute and convalescent COVID-19 samples from the United States, Italy and Spain. Sample material is recorded as cDNA or gDNA derived from T cells, B-cell-depleted T cells, or PBMCs.

In the authors' workflow: Estimation of nucleated cell counts relied on the amplification of reference gene primers. Assay: immunoSEQ multiplex PCR; the TCRdb copy retains only in-frame clones and omits some. V and J calls and clone size are copied from that table; D and trimming were computed from the DNA. The data contain about 50,000 clones, around 88% of them singletons. The source material was peripheral blood. The chain couples TRBV19 to TRBJ1-1, with D hard to call. The clonotype originates from a woman older than 75 with acute or convalescent COVID-19. The CDR3 region has the DNA TGTGCCAGTAGTCTTCAGGTTGATCGGACTGAAGCTTTCTTT. Protein product: CASSLQVDRTEAFF.